These T cell receptor beta chains were read from a single sample in a study of T cells in Graves' hyperthyroidism and ophthalmopathy. TCRdb fed the multiplex PCR reads into MiXCR, producing one record per CDR3 protein. Altogether roughly 510,000 distinct CDR3 sequences are present, 35% to 50% being singletons, with the ten largest covering roughly 45%. Material for sequencing was peripheral blood or thyroid tissue (not recorded which). All receptors derive from an adult woman with Graves' disease, either hyperthyroidism or ophthalmopathy (not recorded which). Each CDR3 is given with its conserved first and last residue. The order of the fields is V gene, CDR3 protein.

v_call: TRBV10-3; cdr3_aa: CAIKDRSNTGELFF
v_call: TRBV27; cdr3_aa: CASSLQAGGELFF
v_call: TRBV20-1; cdr3_aa: CSATGAGYTF
v_call: TRBV14; cdr3_aa: CASSQGSRGGSYEQYF
v_call: TRBV2; cdr3_aa: CASSFYSGELFF
v_call: TRBV20-1; cdr3_aa: CSARDRRGGGGTQYF
v_call: TRBV5-1; cdr3_aa: CASSLVGASGTEAFF
v_call: TRBV20-1; cdr3_aa: CSARGRDRSSYNSPLHF
v_call: TRBV4-2; cdr3_aa: CASSQDEAPWAEAFF
v_call: TRBV12-3/TRBV12-4; cdr3_aa: CASSHNSGANVLTF
v_call: TRBV11-2; cdr3_aa: CASSLWGTSGSGETQYF
v_call: TRBV2; cdr3_aa: CASSVGTRVNYGYTF
v_call: TRBV7-2; cdr3_aa: CASSTAGAYEQYF
v_call: TRBV9; cdr3_aa: CASSSRGVYGYTF
v_call: TRBV20-1; cdr3_aa: CSAKGSRGLGEDTQYF
v_call: TRBV20-1; cdr3_aa: CSARSQGADNSPLHF
v_call: TRBV28; cdr3_aa: CASSLTYHLSGELFF
v_call: TRBV28; cdr3_aa: CASSTSTGVATNEKLFF
v_call: TRBV14; cdr3_aa: CASSRVQGLEQYF
v_call: TRBV7-2; cdr3_aa: CASSFGGLMTQPQHF
v_call: TRBV7-2; cdr3_aa: CASSLNKGDYGYTF
v_call: TRBV24-1; cdr3_aa: CATSDLRGGEQYF
v_call: TRBV10-3; cdr3_aa: CAGIAGEIRYEQYF
v_call: TRBV20-1; cdr3_aa: CSARHQRGDYEQYF
v_call: TRBV7-9; cdr3_aa: CASSPEGLPPETQYF
v_call: TRBV7-2; cdr3_aa: CASSLAGEDGYTF
v_call: TRBV6-1; cdr3_aa: CASRKPGTLQETQYF
v_call: TRBV19; cdr3_aa: CASSIRAGYSNQPQHF
v_call: TRBV20-1; cdr3_aa: CSTGGSSGGDGYTF
v_call: TRBV10-3; cdr3_aa: CAISENTGGVNQPQHF
v_call: TRBV6-2/TRBV6-3; cdr3_aa: CASSYLRTVGYTF
v_call: TRBV20-1; cdr3_aa: CSSPLRGGYTF
v_call: TRBV6-6; cdr3_aa: CASSLTITGSPFTRSGYTF
v_call: TRBV7-9; cdr3_aa: CASSPMDSAETQYF
v_call: TRBV2; cdr3_aa: CAGGQTEAFF
v_call: TRBV3-1; cdr3_aa: CASSQGGGWETQYF
v_call: TRBV6-5; cdr3_aa: CASRLVFEAFF